This is a list of T cell receptor beta chains from one sample in a study of beta chain features in type 1 diabetes. The table came from immunoSEQ multiplex PCR; TCRdb's copy has only in-frame clones and leaves some out. The repertoire includes about 660,000 clones, over 12% of them detected once, and just under 0.04% sits in the top ten. Sequenced sample: naive CD4+ T cells from blood. These receptors all come from a man between 18 and 35 years old with type 1 diabetes. CDR3s include the opening cysteine and the closing phenylalanine or tryptophan. A D gene is named only where the DNA matches it firmly. Size is stated for part of the rows, as once, few or many counts, or as a class when the clone is expanded.

cdr3_length clone_size j_call d_call v_call cdr3_aa cdr3_nt
14 - TRBJ2-7 - TRBV7-2 CASSVGGSSYEQYF TGTGCCAGCAGCGTGGGGGGCTCATCCTACGAGCAGTACTTC
14 - TRBJ2-1 - TRBV6-1 CASSPRSLTDEQFF TGTGCCAGCAGTCCGCGGTCACTAACGGATGAGCAGTTCTTC
15 few TRBJ2-5 - TRBV7-9 CASSLAGRALETQYF TGTGCCAGCAGCTTAGCGGGCAGGGCTTTGGAGACCCAGTACTTC
11 - TRBJ2-7 TRBD1 TRBV2 CASQTGGEQYF TGTGCCAGCCAAACAGGGGGCGAGCAGTACTTC
13 - TRBJ2-7 - TRBV28 CASSLGQGYEQYF TGTGCCAGCAGTTTGGGACAAGGCTACGAGCAGTACTTC
12 few TRBJ2-1 - TRBV18 CASSLPGRSRVF TGTGCCAGCTCCCTCCCGGGCAGGAGCAGGGTCTTC
11 few TRBJ2-3 - TRBV2 CASNQVDTQYF TGTGCCAGCAATCAAGTCGATACGCAGTATTTT
11 - TRBJ2-5 - TRBV20-1 CSALPSETQYF TGCAGTGCCCTTCCTTCGGAGACCCAGTACTTC
16 - TRBJ2-1 - TRBV4-3 CASSQDAGSSYNEQFF TGCGCCAGCAGCCAAGATGCGGGGAGCTCCTACAATGAGCAGTTCTTC
15 few TRBJ2-5 TRBD2 TRBV5-4 CASSSPTSGQETQYF TGTGCCAGCAGCTCGCCGACTAGCGGGCAAGAGACCCAGTACTTC
13 - TRBJ2-3 - TRBV7-9 CASSVSSLNAQYF TGTGCCAGCAGCGTCAGCTCGCTTAACGCGCAGTATTTT
11 - TRBJ2-5 - TRBV20-1 CSARAYETQYF TGCAGTGCTAGAGCTTACGAGACCCAGTACTTC
15 few TRBJ2-1 - TRBV11-1 CASSLGGTPYNEQFF TGTGCCAGCAGCTTAGGAGGGACACCCTACAATGAGCAGTTCTTC
15 - TRBJ1-1 - TRBV18 CASSPREIMNTEAFF TGTGCCAGCTCACCACGGGAGATTATGAACACTGAAGCTTTCTTT
13 - TRBJ2-7 - TRBV18 CASSPSGPWEQYF TGTGCCAGCTCACCCTCCGGGCCCTGGGAGCAGTACTTC
14 - TRBJ2-5 TRBD2 TRBV10-3 CATGRIRDQETQYF TGTGCCACCGGGAGGATCCGAGATCAAGAGACCCAGTACTTC
12 few TRBJ2-1 - TRBV30 CAWSPKRNEQFF TGTGCCTGGAGTCCTAAACGGAATGAGCAGTTCTTC
15 - TRBJ2-1 - TRBV27 CASSLPSLGYNEQFF TGTGCCAGCAGTTTGCCCAGCTTGGGGTATAATGAGCAGTTCTTC
18 - TRBJ2-7 TRBD1 TRBV10-3 CAISESSPAGQGSSEQYF TGTGCCATCAGTGAGTCGAGTCCAGCGGGACAGGGGAGCTCCGAGCAGTACTTC
14 few TRBJ2-7 TRBD2 TRBV5-1 CASGRDGRSYEQYF TGCGCCAGCGGGCGGGACGGGAGGTCCTACGAGCAGTACTTC
17 few TRBJ2-3 TRBD2 TRBV9 CASSGTPGLPNQDTQYF TGTGCCAGCAGTGGTACACCGGGACTACCGAATCAGGATACGCAGTATTTT
12 - TRBJ2-7 TRBD1 TRBV29-1 CSVNRGRYEQYF TGCAGCGTCAACAGGGGGAGGTACGAGCAGTACTTC
11 few TRBJ1-1 - TRBV29-1 CSVAGQTEAFF TGCAGCGTCGCCGGACAGACTGAAGCTTTCTTT
15 - TRBJ1-5 - TRBV2 CASRDPRAFNQPQHF TGTGCCAGCAGGGACCCGCGGGCCTTCAATCAGCCCCAGCATTTT
15 few TRBJ2-7 - TRBV5-1 CASSLAGGVSYEQYF TGCGCCAGCAGCTTGGCCGGGGGAGTCTCCTACGAGCAGTACTTC
14 once TRBJ1-2 TRBD1 TRBV2 CASSEHDRGVGYTF TGTGCCAGCAGTGAGCACGACAGGGGAGTTGGCTACACCTTC
13 few TRBJ2-7 - TRBV30 CAWSLPHLHEQYF TGTGCCTGGAGTTTGCCCCACCTCCACGAGCAGTACTTC
10 many TRBJ2-3 - TRBV28 CASSLDTQYF TGTGCCAGCAGTTTGGATACGCAGTATTTT
14 few TRBJ1-2 - TRBV6-5 CASSYSRTNYGYTF TGTGCCAGCAGTTACAGCAGAACTAACTATGGCTACACCTTC
15 few TRBJ1-2 TRBD1 TRBV5-1 CASRPGTAEVYGYTF TGCGCCAGCAGACCCGGGACAGCCGAAGTCTATGGCTACACCTTC
19 - TRBJ2-5 - TRBV5-4 CASSSSRTGTPLKVETQYF TGTGCCAGCAGTTCATCAAGGACCGGGACTCCATTAAAGGTGGAGACCCAGTACTTC